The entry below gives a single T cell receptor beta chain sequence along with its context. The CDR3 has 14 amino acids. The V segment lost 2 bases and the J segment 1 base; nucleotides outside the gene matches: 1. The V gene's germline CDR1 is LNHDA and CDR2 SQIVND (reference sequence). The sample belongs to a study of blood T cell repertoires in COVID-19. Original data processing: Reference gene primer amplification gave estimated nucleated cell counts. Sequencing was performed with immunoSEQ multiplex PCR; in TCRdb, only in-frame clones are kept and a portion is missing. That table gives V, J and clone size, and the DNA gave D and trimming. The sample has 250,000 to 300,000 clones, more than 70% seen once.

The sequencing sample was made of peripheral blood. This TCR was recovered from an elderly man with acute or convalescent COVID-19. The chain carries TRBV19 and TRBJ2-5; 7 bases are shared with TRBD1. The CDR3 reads CASSITGVQETQYF. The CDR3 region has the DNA TGTGCCAGTAGTATAACAGGGGTCCAAGAGACCCAGTACTTC.